This entry is about one T cell receptor (beta chain). At least ten counts were recorded for this clonotype. Its antigen is unknown. No per-base quality is available; no much larger clone lies one base away. This record belongs to a study of low-dose radiotherapy and immunotherapy resistance in tumors (dated by TCRdb to between 2021 and 2024). General notes on the study: Patients in Cohort 1 were given 0.5 Gy per fraction every 2 weeks, and the prescribed total PTV dose was 6.5 Gy. For Cohort 2, the dose was 1 Gy per fraction given every two weeks, adding up to 13 Gy in total across 26 weeks. Patients were given nivolumab as a 240 mg flat dose every two weeks and ipilimumab at 1 mg/kg every six weeks, with both drugs delivered intravenously. Intravenous cyclophosphamide at 200 mg/m2 was administered every two weeks, one day ahead of each radiation and immunotherapy administration. Patients took aspirin 300 mg orally once daily for four cycles, starting on cycle 1 day 1. No randomization into treatment groups was done for the people taking part in the trial. The translational analysis covered eight patients: three from the first dose cohort and the first five from the second dose cohort.

The sequencer was an Illumina HiSeq 2500. First-strand cDNA was synthesized using Superscript III and a set of TRAV- and TRBV-specific primers, so that both TCRalpha and TCRbeta chains were covered. TCRs were amplified for about 20 PCR cycles with Phusion, using a constant-region primer paired with the adapter attached to the V primers. The MessageAmp II aRNA Amplification Kit was used to amplify the isolated mRNA, with in vitro transcription run for approximately 15 hours at 37 degrees C. The Dynabeads mRNA DIRECT Purification Kit was used to isolate the mRNA for TCR sequencing. Indexed Illumina adapters were added in a second approximately 26-cycle Phusion PCR, and the resulting products were purified with AMPure XP beads. The study's processing was this. Using custom Perl scripts, TCR sequences encoding the same protein were pooled, out-of-frame sequences were removed, and the abundance of each clonotype was computed. Any TCR sequence supported by only a single read was excluded from analysis. Shannon entropy, Gini index, clonality, richness, and the frequency of TCRs shared between repertoires were included as repertoire metrics. The public sequencing data were trimmed at Q25 with fastp and processed into clonotypes with MiXCR by TCRdb, which kept only in-frame beta chains. Merged by CDR3 protein, the rows form single entries marked with the most common genes and DNA. What appears here as the V and J calls and clone size reflects TCRdb's work, not the paper's. The sample table lists around 58,000 distinct CDR3 sequences, about 25% of them with a count of one. The leading ten clones occupy 6.7% of the sample.

Per the publication, the time point label means: after trial treatment. The sample's treatment or condition label is to be understood as: LDRT plus nivolumab, ipilimumab, low-dose cyclophosphamide and aspirin (RACIN trial). Donors were enrolled in RACIN, a single-arm phase I dose-escalation trial combining nivolumab, ipilimumab, aspirin, low-dose cyclophosphamide and low-dose radiotherapy. Patients with advanced, TIL-negative solid tumors were considered eligible. This receptor was identified in a male donor with prostate cancer. This material consisted of PBMCs, taken after low-dose radiotherapy plus immunotherapy.

The CDR3 region reads CATSDPGQGQYNEQFF. The DNA is TGTGCCACCAGTGACCCTGGACAGGGCCAATACAATGAGCAGTTCTTC. The sequence joins TRBV24-1 to TRBJ2-1, with TRBD1 matching 8 junction bases. CDR1 is given as KGHDR and CDR2 as SFDVKD, both from the germline V gene. Spanning cysteine to phenylalanine, the CDR3 consists of 16 amino acids. The retained sequence is limited to the CDR3, 48 bases, with the frame set at the first base. For this chain, trimming is 4 bases at the V end and 4 bases at the J end, and the number of junction bases without a gene match is 8.